The present T cell receptor beta chain was sequenced within a study of human T cells and chemical hapten exposure. TCRdb reprocessed the RACE reads via MiXCR and lists one record per CDR3 protein. The table has roughly 380,000 distinct CDR3 sequences, roughly 5.3% seen once. Time point here: pre-sensitization, week 0. Indicated treatment: therapeutic diphenylcyclopropenone sensitization with weekly scalp DPC. This clonotype was detected a few times. This CDR3 is 15 amino acids long. CDR1 and CDR2 from the germline V gene are MDHEN and SYDVKM. Trimming cost V 5 bases and J 4 bases, with 14 bases left between them.

V is TRBV28 and J is TRBJ1-4, with D possibly matching TRBD1 (5 bases). The receptor's source is a woman in her forties or fifties with alopecia areata. Some clones in this sample may be carry-over from other donors' samples. Sample: whole blood, taken in connection with sensitization to the hapten diphenylcyclopropenone (DPC). CDR3 DNA sequence: TGTGCCAGCAGTGGTCATCGGGGGAATAATGAAAAACTGTTTTTT. Its translation is CASSGHRGNNEKLFF.